The 18 T cell receptor beta chains given below trace back to one sample, sequenced in a study of cytomegalovirus exposure and HLA in healthy donors. Profiling relied on immunoSEQ multiplex PCR, and the TCRdb table lists in-frame clones only, not all of them. The sample holds 150,000 to 200,000 clones; roughly 80% are singletons and the top ten take 10%. The sequencing input was PBMCs. These receptors came from a man under 40 in good health and CMV-seropositive.

The chain couples TRBV4-1 to TRBJ1-4; perhaps TRBD1 as D (5 bases). V was shortened by 1 base and J by 4 bases, with 7 bases between the two germline ends. CDR1 is MGHRA, CDR2 YSYEKL, per germline. The CDR3 sequence is 14 residues long. For the CDR3, the DNA is TGCGCCAGCAGCCAAGCCCAGGGTAATGAAAAACTGTTTTTT. Translation: CASSQAQGNEKLFF.

The chain recombines TRBV25-1 with TRBJ1-1; TRBD1 matches 7 bases. The CDR3 consists of 13 residues. With 5 bases clipped from V and 7 bases from J, the junction kept 7 bases outside the gene matches. CDR1 and CDR2 (germline): MGHDK, SYGVNS. DNA for the CDR3: TGTGCCAGCAGTACAGGGGCCGGGGGTGAAGCTTTCTTT. Translation gives CASSTGAGGEAFF. The whole variable domain, remainder taken from reference TRBV25-1 and TRBJ1-1, is EADIYQTPRYLVIGTGKKITLECSQTMGHDKMYWYQQDPGMELHLIHYSYGVNSTEKGDLSSESTVSRIRTEHFPLTLESARPSHTSQYLCASSTGAGGEAFFGQGTRLTVV.

The V and J genes are TRBV6-1 and TRBJ2-1; TRBD2 is a possible D gene (6 bases). Between the trimmed V and J ends, which lost 6 bases and 8 bases, there was a span of 17 bases. The CDR3 loop spans 14 amino acids. The germline V gene encodes CDR1 MNHNS and CDR2 SASEGT. CDR3 DNA sequence: TGTGCCAGCAGCCCCCGGGGCGGGACTGATGAGCAGTTCTTC. It translates to CASSPRGGTDEQFF.

CDR3 residues: CASSYSATALEQYF. CDR3 nucleotide sequence: TGTGCCAGCAGTTACTCGGCGACAGCGCTCGAGCAGTACTTC. The rearrangement uses TRBV6-5 and TRBJ2-7, with D possibly matching TRBD1 (5 bases). Germline V gene data show CDR1 as MNHEY and CDR2 as SVGAGI. The germline V and J ends were trimmed by 0 bases and 6 bases, with 12 bases remaining between them. The CDR3 sequence is 14 residues long.

This chain uses TRBV5-1 with TRBJ2-1, with TRBD2 matching 9 bases. This CDR3 is 15 amino acids long. V shed 3 bases, J shed 3 bases, and the junction held 4 bases outside the gene matches. Per the germline V gene, CDR1 is SGHRS and CDR2 is YFSETQ. The CDR3 here is CASSSRLADYNEQFF. The CDR3 DNA is TGCGCCAGCAGCTCGAGACTAGCGGACTACAATGAGCAGTTCTTC.

The chain has TRBV14 and TRBJ2-1; D uncertain. V was pared by 0 bases and J by 3 bases, with 3 bases between. The CDR3 is 13 amino acids. CDR1 SGHDN and CDR2 FVKESK come from the germline V gene. The CDR3 DNA is TGTGCCAGCAGCCAAGACGGCTACAATGAGCAGTTCTTC. Translated: CASSQDGYNEQFF. Full variable domain (outside the CDR3, taken from reference TRBV14 and TRBJ2-1): EAGVTQFPSHSVIEKGQTVTLRCDPISGHDNLYWYRRVMGKEIKFLLHFVKESKQDESGMPNNRFLAERTGGTYSTLKVQPAELEDSGVYFCASSQDGYNEQFFGPGTRLTVL.

The chain has TRBV11-3 and TRBJ2-5, with D possibly matching TRBD1 (5 bases). V was pared by 0 bases and J by 4 bases, with 9 bases between. This CDR3 region has 14 residues. Germline V CDR1 and CDR2: SGHNT, YENEEA. The CDR3 DNA is TGTGCCAGCAGCTTAGACCAGGGTGCAGAGACCCAGTACTTC. Translated, it gives CASSLDQGAETQYF.

V usage is TRBV10-3 and J usage is TRBJ2-2, with TRBD1 identical over 9 bases. Trimming cost V 5 bases and J 6 bases; bases outside gene matches: 4. CDR1 is ENHRY, CDR2 SYGVKD, per germline. The CDR3 totals 14 residues. The CDR3 spells CAISRQGEAGELFF. The CDR3 nucleotides read TGTGCCATCAGTCGACAGGGGGAAGCCGGGGAGCTGTTTTTT.

This clone was observed a few times. This chain joins TRBV15 and TRBJ1-2, with TRBD1 matching 9 bases. CDR1 and CDR2 from the germline V gene are LNHNV and YYDKDF (reference sequence). Trimming removed 0 bases from V and 6 bases from J; junction bases left unmatched: 2. The CDR3 is 14 residues long. The CDR3 bases are TGTGCCACCAGCAGAGACGACAGGGGGGATGGCTACACCTTC. This translates into CATSRDDRGDGYTF.

This clone appeared a single time. The CDR3 DNA reads TGTGCCAGCAGTATGGGGACAGGGGTTTCTGGAAACACCATATATTTT. It encodes CASSMGTGVSGNTIYF. This chain links TRBV6-6 with TRBJ1-3; 10 bases are shared with TRBD1. The V gene's germline CDR1 is MNHNY and CDR2 SVGAGI (reference sequence). V was pared by 5 bases and J by 1 base, with 5 bases of the junction left unmatched. The CDR3 extends over 16 amino acids.

V gene TRBV9 combines with J gene TRBJ2-2; weak D call: TRBD2 (5 bases). Trimming left V 2 bases short and J 1 base short, with 12 bases between. The CDR3 sequence is 16 residues long. CDR1 is SGDLS and CDR2 is YYNGEE in the germline V gene. The chain's CDR3 is CASSVSGEKNTGELFF. CDR3 sequence (DNA): TGTGCCAGCAGCGTCTCCGGGGAGAAGAACACCGGGGAGCTGTTTTTT.

The J gene is TRBJ2-1, the V gene TRBV15; 11 positions match TRBD2. The CDR3 has 19 amino acids. Germline V gene data show CDR1 as LNHNV and CDR2 as YYDKDF (reference sequence). V lost 0 bases and J lost 4; bases outside the gene matches: 11. CDR3 DNA: TGTGCCACCAGCAGAGATTCACGAGGACTAGCGGGCCAATACAATGAGCAGTTCTTC. The encoded protein is CATSRDSRGLAGQYNEQFF.

J is TRBJ1-1 and V is TRBV7-9; a possible D gene is TRBD1 (6 bases). The germline CDR1 and CDR2 sequences are SEHNR and FQNEAQ (reference sequence). The germline V and J ends were trimmed by 1 base and 10 bases, with 16 bases remaining between them. CDR3 length: 14 amino acids. The CDR3 nucleotides read TGTGCCAGCAGCTTAGAGTTAGTGGTGACAGGAGCTTTCTTT. It codes for CASSLELVVTGAFF.

The V call is TRBV27, the J call TRBJ2-7, with 7 bases that match TRBD1. Germline V gene sequence: CDR1 MNHEY, CDR2 SMNVEV (reference sequence). This CDR3 comprises 13 residues. V shed 5 bases and J 2 bases; nucleotides not matched to a gene: 3. The CDR3 nucleotides read TGTGCCAGCAGTATGACAGGGACCTACGAGCAGTACTTC. This codes for CASSMTGTYEQYF.

This clone was counted once. The chain links TRBV7-9 to TRBJ2-3, with 16 bases lining up with TRBD2. Losses at the gene ends were 6 bases for V and 4 bases for J; bases not matched to a gene: 10. This CDR3 spans 18 amino acids. Germline-derived CDR1 and CDR2 are SEHNR and FQNEAQ (reference sequence). The CDR3 DNA sequence: TGTGCCAGCAGATCCGGGACTAGCGGGGGGGCCGGGCCAGATACGCAGTATTTT. Translating it yields CASRSGTSGGAGPDTQYF.

CDR3 sequence: CASSLEAGTEAFF. In DNA, the CDR3 is TGTGCCAGCAGCTTAGAAGCCGGGACAGAAGCTTTCTTT. The chain has TRBV7-2 and TRBJ1-1; TRBD1 is a possible D gene (6 bases). The CDR3 has 13 residues. V dropped 1 base and J dropped 8 bases, with 11 bases sitting between them. Germline assignment: CDR1 SGHTA and CDR2 FQGNSA.

The V gene is TRBV9, the J gene TRBJ2-3; 7 nucleotides line up with TRBD2. CDR1 and CDR2 (germline): SGDLS, YYNGEE. V lost 4 bases, J lost 1 base, and 6 bases stayed unmatched. This CDR3 contains 15 residues. The CDR3 sequence is CASSPVLAGTDTQYF. Written as DNA, the CDR3 is TGTGCCAGCAGCCCGGTGCTAGCGGGCACAGATACGCAGTATTTT. The full variable domain, completed using reference TRBV9 and TRBJ2-3, is DSGVTQTPKHLITATGQRVTLRCSPRSGDLSVYWYQQSLDQGLQFLIQYYNGEERAKGNILERFSAQQFPDLHSELNLSSLELGDSALYFCASSPVLAGTDTQYFGPGTRLTVL.

The genes are TRBV4-1 and TRBJ1-2; D remains unclear. Trimming removed 0 bases from V and 2 bases from J, with 13 bases in between. Germline values: CDR1 MGHRA, CDR2 YSYEKL. This CDR3 is built from 16 residues. Written as DNA, the CDR3 is TGCGCCAGCAGCCAAGATTTGGGCCAGAAAAACTATGGCTACACCTTC. Protein product: CASSQDLGQKNYGYTF.